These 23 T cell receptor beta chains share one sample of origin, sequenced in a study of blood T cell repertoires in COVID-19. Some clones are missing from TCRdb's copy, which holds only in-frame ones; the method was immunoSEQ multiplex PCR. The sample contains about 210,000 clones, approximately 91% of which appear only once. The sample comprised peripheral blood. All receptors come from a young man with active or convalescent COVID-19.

CDR3 in DNA: TGCAGCGTTGGCGTTACGAGCACAGATACGCAGTATTTT. Amino acid sequence: CSVGVTSTDTQYF. The chain has TRBV29-1 and TRBJ2-3; D not certain. Per germline, CDR1 SQVTM and CDR2 ANQGSEA. The V and J ends lost 4 bases and 0 bases respectively, with 8 bases between them. This CDR3 comprises 13 residues.

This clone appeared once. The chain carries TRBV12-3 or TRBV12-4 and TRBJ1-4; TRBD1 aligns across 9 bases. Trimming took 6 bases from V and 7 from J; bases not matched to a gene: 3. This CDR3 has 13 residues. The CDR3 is CASRGQGFEKLFF. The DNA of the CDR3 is TGTGCCAGCAGGGGACAGGGTTTTGAAAAACTGTTTTTT.

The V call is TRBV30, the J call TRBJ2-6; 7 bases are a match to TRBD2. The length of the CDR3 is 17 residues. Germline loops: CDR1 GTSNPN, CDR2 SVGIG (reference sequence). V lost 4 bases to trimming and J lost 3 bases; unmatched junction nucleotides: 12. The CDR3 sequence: CAWIPQRGTGGANVLTF. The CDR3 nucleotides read TGTGCCTGGATTCCCCAGCGGGGAACAGGTGGGGCCAACGTCCTGACTTTC.

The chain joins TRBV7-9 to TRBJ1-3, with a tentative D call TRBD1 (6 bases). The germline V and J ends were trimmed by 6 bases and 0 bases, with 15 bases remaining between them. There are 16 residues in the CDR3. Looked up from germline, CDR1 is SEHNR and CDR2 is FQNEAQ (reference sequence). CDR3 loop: CASSLNGGLSGNTIYF. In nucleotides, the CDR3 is TGTGCCAGCAGTTTGAACGGGGGGCTCTCTGGAAACACCATATATTTT.

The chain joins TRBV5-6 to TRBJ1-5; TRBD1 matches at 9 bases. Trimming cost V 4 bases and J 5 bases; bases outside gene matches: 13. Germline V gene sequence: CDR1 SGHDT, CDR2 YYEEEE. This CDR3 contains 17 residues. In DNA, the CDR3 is TGTGCCAGCAGCGACCGCCGATTGGGACAGGGACATCAGCCCCAGCATTTT. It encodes CASSDRRLGQGHQPQHF.

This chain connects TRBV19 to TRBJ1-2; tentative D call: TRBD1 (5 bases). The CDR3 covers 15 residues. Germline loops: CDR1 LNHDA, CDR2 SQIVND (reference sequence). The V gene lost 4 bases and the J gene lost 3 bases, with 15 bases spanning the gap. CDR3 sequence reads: CASSTLLTGDYGYTF. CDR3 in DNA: TGTGCCAGTAGTACCCTTCTTACGGGGGACTATGGCTACACCTTC.

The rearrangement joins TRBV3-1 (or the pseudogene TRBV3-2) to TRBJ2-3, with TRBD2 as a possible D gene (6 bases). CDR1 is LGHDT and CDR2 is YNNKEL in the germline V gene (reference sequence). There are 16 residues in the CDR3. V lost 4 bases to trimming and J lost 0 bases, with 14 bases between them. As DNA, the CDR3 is TGTGCCAGCAGCCCCGGGCAAAGCGGGAGCACAGATACGCAGTATTTT. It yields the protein CASSPGQSGSTDTQYF.

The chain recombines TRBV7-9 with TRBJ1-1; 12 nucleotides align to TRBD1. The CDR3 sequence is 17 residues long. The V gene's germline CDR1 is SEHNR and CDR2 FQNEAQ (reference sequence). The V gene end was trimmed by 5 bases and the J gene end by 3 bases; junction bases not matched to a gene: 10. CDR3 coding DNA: TGTGCCAGCAGCCCCGGGACAGGGGGCTTCGGTTACACTGAAGCTTTCTTT. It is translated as CASSPGTGGFGYTEAFF. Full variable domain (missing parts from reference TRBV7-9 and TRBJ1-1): DTGVSQNPRHKITKRGQNVTFRCDPISEHNRLYWYRQTLGQGPEFLTYFQNEAQLEKSRLLSDRFSAERPKGSFSTLEIQRTEQGDSAMYLCASSPGTGGFGYTEAFFGQGTRLTVV.

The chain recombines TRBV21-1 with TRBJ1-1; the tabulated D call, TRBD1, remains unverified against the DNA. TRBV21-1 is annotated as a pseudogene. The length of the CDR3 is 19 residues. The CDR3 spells CASSKGEAPGQAKNTEAFF. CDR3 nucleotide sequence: TGTGCCAGCAGCAAAGGAGAGGCCCCGGGACAGGCCAAGAACACTGAAGCTTTCTTT.

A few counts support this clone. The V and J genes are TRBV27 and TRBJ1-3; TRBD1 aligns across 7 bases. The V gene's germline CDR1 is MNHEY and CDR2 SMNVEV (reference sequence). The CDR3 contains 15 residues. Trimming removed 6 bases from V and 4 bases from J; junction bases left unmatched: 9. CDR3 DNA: TGTGCCAGCAGGCGACAGGGAGCCACCGGAAACACCATATATTTT. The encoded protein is CASRRQGATGNTIYF.

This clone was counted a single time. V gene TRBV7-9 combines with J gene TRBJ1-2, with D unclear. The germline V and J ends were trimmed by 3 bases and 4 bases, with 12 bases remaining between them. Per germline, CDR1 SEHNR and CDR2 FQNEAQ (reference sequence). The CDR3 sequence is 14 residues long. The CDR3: CASSFSGEIYGYTF. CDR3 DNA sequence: TGTGCCAGCAGCTTTTCCGGGGAGATCTATGGCTACACCTTC.

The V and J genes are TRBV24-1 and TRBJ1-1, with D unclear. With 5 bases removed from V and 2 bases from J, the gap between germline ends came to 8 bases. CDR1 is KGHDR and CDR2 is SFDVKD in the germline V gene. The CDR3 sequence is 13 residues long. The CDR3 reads CATSGAANTEAFF. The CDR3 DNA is TGTGCCACCAGTGGGGCAGCAAACACTGAAGCTTTCTTT.

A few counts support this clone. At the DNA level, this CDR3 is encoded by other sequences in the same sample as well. CDR3 in amino acids: CASSSGQGGVTEAFF. The CDR3 DNA follows: TGCGCCAGCAGCTCGGGACAGGGGGGTGTCACTGAAGCTTTCTTT. The chain combines TRBV5-1 with TRBJ1-1, with 11 bases lining up with TRBD1. V lost 3 bases and J lost 4; bases outside the gene matches: 5. Germline-derived CDR1 and CDR2 are SGHRS and YFSETQ. The CDR3 loop spans 15 amino acids.

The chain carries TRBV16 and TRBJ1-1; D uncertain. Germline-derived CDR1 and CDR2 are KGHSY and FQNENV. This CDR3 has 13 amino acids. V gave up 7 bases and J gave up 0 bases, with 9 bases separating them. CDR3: CASTLIMNTEAFF. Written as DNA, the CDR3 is TGTGCCAGCACCCTTATTATGAACACTGAAGCTTTCTTT.

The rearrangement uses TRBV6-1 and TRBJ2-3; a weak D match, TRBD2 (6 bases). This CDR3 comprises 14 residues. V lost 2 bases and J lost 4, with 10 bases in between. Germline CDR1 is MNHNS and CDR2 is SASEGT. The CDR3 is CASSERGTADTQYF. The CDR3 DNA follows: TGTGCCAGCAGTGAACGCGGGACGGCAGATACGCAGTATTTT.

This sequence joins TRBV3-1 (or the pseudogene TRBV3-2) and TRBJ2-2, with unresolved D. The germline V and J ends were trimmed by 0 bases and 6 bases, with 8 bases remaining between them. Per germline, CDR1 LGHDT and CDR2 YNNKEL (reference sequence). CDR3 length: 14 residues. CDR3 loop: CASSQDYIAGELFF. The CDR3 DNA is TGTGCCAGCAGCCAAGATTACATTGCCGGGGAGCTGTTTTTT.

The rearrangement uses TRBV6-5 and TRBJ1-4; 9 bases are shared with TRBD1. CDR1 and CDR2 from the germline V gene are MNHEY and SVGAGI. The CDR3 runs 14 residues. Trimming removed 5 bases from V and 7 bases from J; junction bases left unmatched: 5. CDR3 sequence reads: CASSPGQGREKLFF. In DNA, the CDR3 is TGTGCCAGCAGTCCGGGACAGGGACGTGAAAAACTGTTTTTT.

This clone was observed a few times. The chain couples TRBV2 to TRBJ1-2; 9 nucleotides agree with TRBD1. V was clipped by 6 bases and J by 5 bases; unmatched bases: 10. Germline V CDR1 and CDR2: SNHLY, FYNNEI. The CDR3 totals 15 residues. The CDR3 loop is CASSEGQGRTYGYTF. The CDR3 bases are TGTGCCAGCAGCGAGGGACAGGGAAGAACATATGGCTACACCTTC.

CDR3 sequence: CASSFEGDSPLHF. In nucleotides, the CDR3 is TGTGCCAGCAGTTTCGAGGGAGATTCACCCCTCCACTTT. V is TRBV12-3 or TRBV12-4 and J is TRBJ1-6, with D hard to call. Trimming took 3 bases from V and 8 from J, leaving 8 bases between them. CDR3 length equals 13 residues.

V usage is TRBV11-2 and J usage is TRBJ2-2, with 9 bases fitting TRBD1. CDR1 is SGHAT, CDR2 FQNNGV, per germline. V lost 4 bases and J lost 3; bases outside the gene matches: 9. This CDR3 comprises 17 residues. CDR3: CASSSDRGSTYTGELFF. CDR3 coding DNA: TGTGCCAGCAGCTCCGACAGGGGGTCGACTTACACCGGGGAGCTGTTTTTT.

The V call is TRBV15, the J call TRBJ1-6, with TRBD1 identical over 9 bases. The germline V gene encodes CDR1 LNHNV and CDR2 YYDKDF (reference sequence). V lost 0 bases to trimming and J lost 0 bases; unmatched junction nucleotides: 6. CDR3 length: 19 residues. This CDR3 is CATSRDRQGGGSYNSPLHF. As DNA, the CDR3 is TGTGCCACCAGCAGAGACCGACAGGGGGGCGGCTCCTATAATTCACCCCTCCACTTT.

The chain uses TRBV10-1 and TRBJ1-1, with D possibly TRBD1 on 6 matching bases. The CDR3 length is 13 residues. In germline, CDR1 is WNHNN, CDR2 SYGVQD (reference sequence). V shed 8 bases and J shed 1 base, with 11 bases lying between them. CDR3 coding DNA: TGCGCCAGCCGACAGGACAGGAACACTGAAGCTTTCTTT. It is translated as CASRQDRNTEAFF.

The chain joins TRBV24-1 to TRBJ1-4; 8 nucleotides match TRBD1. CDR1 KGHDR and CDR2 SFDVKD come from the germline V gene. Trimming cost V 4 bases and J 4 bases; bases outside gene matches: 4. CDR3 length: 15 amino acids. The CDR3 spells CATSDADRVNEKLFF. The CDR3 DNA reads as TGTGCCACCAGTGACGCGGACAGGGTTAATGAAAAACTGTTTTTT.